The 6 T cell receptor beta chains listed next were all sequenced from one sample in a study of blood T cell repertoires in COVID-19. Profiled with immunoSEQ multiplex PCR; TCRdb holds only in-frame clones, not every one. Found here are under 40,000 clones, 60% to 80% of them singletons; the top ten hold approximately 7%. The specimen sequenced was peripheral blood. The receptors shown here come from a woman aged 55-70 years with acute or convalescent COVID-19.

The chain couples TRBV7-2 to TRBJ2-1; 14 bases fit TRBD2. This CDR3 has 17 amino acids. J was trimmed by 10 bases and V by 5 bases; bases with no gene match: 13. Germline V gene lookup returns CDR1 SGHTA and CDR2 FQGNSA. Written as DNA, the CDR3 is TGTGCCAGCAGCCCCTTTCGACTAGCGGGGGGGCCCTACGAGCAGTTCTTC. It codes for CASSPFRLAGGPYEQFF. Drawing the rest from reference TRBV7-2 and TRBJ2-1, the complete variable domain is GAGVSQSPSNKVTEKGKDVELRCDPISGHTALYWYRQSLGQGLEFLIYFQGNSAPDKSGLPSDRFSAERTGGSVSTLTIQRTQQEDSAVYLCASSPFRLAGGPYEQFFGPGTRLTVL.

V is TRBV6-1 and J is TRBJ1-5; no definite D call. CDR1 and CDR2 (germline): MNHNS, SASEGT. The CDR3 is made up of 15 amino acids. The V end was cut by 1 base, the J end by 6 bases, with 13 bases between. This CDR3 reads CASSEDPGVGQPQHF. CDR3 sequence (DNA): TGTGCCAGCAGTGAAGACCCCGGGGTGGGTCAGCCCCAGCATTTT.

The chain carries TRBV28 and TRBJ2-3, with TRBD1 identical over 7 bases. The germline CDR1 and CDR2 sequences are MDHEN and SYDVKM. CDR3 length: 14 amino acids. J was trimmed by 4 bases and V by 8 bases; bases with no gene match: 9. In DNA form, the CDR3 reads TGTGCCAGCTCTATCGACAGGGTGGCAGATACGCAGTATTTT. Residues: CASSIDRVADTQYF.

The J gene is TRBJ1-2, the V gene TRBV5-6; 9 bases are shared with TRBD1. The germline gives CDR1 SGHDT, CDR2 YYEEEE. J gave up 3 bases and V 4 bases, and 7 bases lay outside the gene matches. The CDR3 spans 15 residues. Written as DNA, the CDR3 is TGTGCCAGCAGCCCCCTGGGACAGGGAGACTATGGCTACACCTTC. This gives the protein CASSPLGQGDYGYTF.

The J gene is TRBJ1-2, the V gene TRBV4-2, with 8 bases fitting TRBD1. CDR3 length equals 15 residues. The junction had 12 bases not matched to a gene; V was cut back by 4 bases and J by 8 bases. The germline gives CDR1 LGHNA, CDR2 YNFKEQ. CDR3 sequence: CASSPEGQEIFGYTF. The CDR3 DNA is TGTGCCAGCAGCCCAGAGGGACAGGAAATTTTCGGCTACACCTTC.

In its sample, this clone was seen a few times. The rearrangement uses TRBV23-1 and TRBJ1-2; D unclear. TRBV23-1 is treated as an ORF (open reading frame) with a function not yet certain. This CDR3 is 15 amino acids long. V was trimmed by 0 bases and J by 4 bases, leaving 12 bases between them. The CDR3 sequence: CASSQSPTEPYGYTF. As DNA, the CDR3 is TGCGCCAGCAGTCAATCCCCCACAGAGCCCTATGGCTACACCTTC.